The clone carrying this T cell receptor beta chain was counted only a few times. The data were taken from a study of blood T cell repertoires in COVID-19. About the study: PBMCs, B-cell-depleted T cells, or T cells were the source of the cDNA or gDNA that made up the material.

Looked up from germline, CDR1 is MNHEY and CDR2 is SVGEGT. There are 13 residues in the CDR3. Trimming cost V 2 bases and J 4 bases, with 9 bases left between them. Under the authors' procedure: The authors estimated nucleated cell counts from reference gene primer amplification. This table comes from immunoSEQ multiplex PCR, and its TCRdb copy is limited to in-frame clones, with some not included. V, J and clone size reflect that table, while D and trimming were determined from the DNA. The data contain tens of thousands of clones, roughly 80% of them seen just once; the ten biggest clones take up over 15%.

The rearrangement joins TRBV6-2 or TRBV6-3 to TRBJ2-7, with a tentative D call TRBD1 (6 bases). The receptor's source is a woman in her sixties with acute or convalescent COVID-19. The sample comprised peripheral blood. The CDR3 loop reads CASSYDRSYEQYF. In DNA, the CDR3 is TGTGCCAGCAGTTACGACAGGTCTTACGAGCAGTACTTC.